This TCR beta chain is from a study of T cells in women clearing cervical HPV infection. Study information: Controls gave blood once infection was undetectable; cases at lesion identification.

TCRdb's copy holds only in-frame clones and misses some; the assay was immunoSEQ multiplex PCR. The specimen's table records approximately 34,000 clones. MY09/MY11 PCR detected cervical HPV DNA; dot-blot assigned genotypes. Source material: blood buffy coat. The TCR sequence derives from a woman aged 18 to 75 with a cervical HPV16 infection that either progressed to CIN3+ or cleared (not recorded which).

This CDR3 is CSARDLPSLNSPLHF. CDR3 DNA (partial): TGCAGTGCTAGAGATCTCCCTTCTTTAAATTCACCC. The chain carries TRBV20-1 and TRBJ1-6; D is unresolved. The read halts 3 residues ahead of the CDR3 end, with the missing end drawn from the germline J gene. The germline V and J ends were trimmed by 0 bases and 7 bases, with 13 bases remaining between them. Germline V CDR1 and CDR2: DFQATT, SNEGSKA (reference sequence). The CDR3 has 15 amino acids.